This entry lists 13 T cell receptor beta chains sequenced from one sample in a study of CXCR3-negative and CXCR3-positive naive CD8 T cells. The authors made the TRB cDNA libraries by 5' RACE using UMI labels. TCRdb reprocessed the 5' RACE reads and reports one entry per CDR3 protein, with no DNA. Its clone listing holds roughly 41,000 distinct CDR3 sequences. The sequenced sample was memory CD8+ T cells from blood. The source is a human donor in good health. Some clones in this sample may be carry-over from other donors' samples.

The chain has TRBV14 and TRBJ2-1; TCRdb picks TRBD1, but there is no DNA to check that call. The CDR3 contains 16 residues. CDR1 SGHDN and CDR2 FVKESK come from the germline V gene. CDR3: CASSLHPASSYNEQFF.

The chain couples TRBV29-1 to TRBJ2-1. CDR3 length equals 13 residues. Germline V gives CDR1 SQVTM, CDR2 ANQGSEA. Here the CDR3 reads CSVTPTEYNEQFF.

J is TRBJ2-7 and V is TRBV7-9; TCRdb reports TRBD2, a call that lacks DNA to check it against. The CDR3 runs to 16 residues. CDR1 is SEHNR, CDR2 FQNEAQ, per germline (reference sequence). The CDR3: CASSTPVAGGSYEQYF.

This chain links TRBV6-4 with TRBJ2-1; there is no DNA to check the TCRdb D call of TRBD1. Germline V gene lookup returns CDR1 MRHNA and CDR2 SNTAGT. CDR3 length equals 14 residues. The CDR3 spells CASSDSGRGNEQFF.

This chain's CDR3 is CASSLGNQPQHF. The chain combines TRBV13 with TRBJ1-5. In germline, CDR1 is PRHDT, CDR2 FYEKMQ (reference sequence). The CDR3 length is 12 residues.

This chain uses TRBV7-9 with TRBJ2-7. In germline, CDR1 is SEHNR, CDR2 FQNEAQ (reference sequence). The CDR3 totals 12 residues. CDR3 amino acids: CASSRDSHEQYF.

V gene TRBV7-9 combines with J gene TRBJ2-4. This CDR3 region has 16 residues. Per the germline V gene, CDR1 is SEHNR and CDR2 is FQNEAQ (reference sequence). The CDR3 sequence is CASSLVDRHVGDIQYF.

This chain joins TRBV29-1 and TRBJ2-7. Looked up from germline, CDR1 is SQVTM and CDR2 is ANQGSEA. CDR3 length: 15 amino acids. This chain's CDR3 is CSVLGGQESSYEQYF.

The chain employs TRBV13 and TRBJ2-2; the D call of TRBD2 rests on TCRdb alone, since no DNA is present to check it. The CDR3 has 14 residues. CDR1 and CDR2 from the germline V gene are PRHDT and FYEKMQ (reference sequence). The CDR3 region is CASSRGLGAGELFF.

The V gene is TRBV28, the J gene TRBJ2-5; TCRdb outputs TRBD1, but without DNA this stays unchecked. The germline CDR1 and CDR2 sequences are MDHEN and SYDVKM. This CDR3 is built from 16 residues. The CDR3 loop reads CASSFPGPTGGETQYF. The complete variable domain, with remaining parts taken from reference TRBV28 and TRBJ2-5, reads DVKVTQSSRYLVKRTGEKVFLECVQDMDHENMFWYRQDPGLGLRLIYFSYDVKMKEKGDIPEGYSVSREKKERFSLILESASTNQTSMYLCASSFPGPTGGETQYFGPGTRLLVL.

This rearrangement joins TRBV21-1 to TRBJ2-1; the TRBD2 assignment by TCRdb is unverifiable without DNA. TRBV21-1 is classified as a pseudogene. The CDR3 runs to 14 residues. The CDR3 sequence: CASRTRLVEREQFF.

The CDR3 loop reads CSVQSSTGGSYEQYF. The V gene is TRBV29-1, the J gene TRBJ2-7. The CDR3 is 15 amino acids. Germline loops: CDR1 SQVTM, CDR2 ANQGSEA.

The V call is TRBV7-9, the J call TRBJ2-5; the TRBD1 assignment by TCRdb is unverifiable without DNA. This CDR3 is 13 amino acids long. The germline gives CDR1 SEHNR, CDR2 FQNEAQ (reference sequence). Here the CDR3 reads CASSPQVARTQYF.